This T cell receptor beta chain comes out of a study of PD-L1 blockade in urothelial cancer. Study-wide context: Bladder-origin urothelial cancer in males covered about 90% of the 29 patients. Treatment start was followed by blood analysis at 3 weeks (second dose) and again at 6 weeks.

Germline CDR1 MGHRA, CDR2 YSYEKL. The CDR3 extends over 12 amino acids. V was clipped by 1 base and J by 11 bases, with 11 bases between them. Pretreatment and on-treatment blood mononuclear cell samples were taken, totaling between 1 and 8 time points per patient. In regard to this clone: What it binds is not known.

Sequencing used immunoSEQ multiplex PCR; TCRdb keeps in-frame clones, though not all of them. Of roughly 40,000 clones listed, roughly 86% were seen once; the top ten hold under 3%. Study results and limitations: Larger 3-week expansion of tumor-associated blood clones was seen in durable-benefit patients.

The genes are TRBV4-1 and TRBJ2-5; no definite D call. The material was PBMCs, obtained around atezolizumab (anti-PD-L1) treatment. This TCR derives from a man in his 70s with urothelial cancer. In DNA form, the CDR3 reads TGCGCCAGCAGCCAAGGCCGATTAGAGCAGTACTTC. Its protein product is CASSQGRLEQYF.